This T cell receptor (beta chain) was profiled in a study of OX40 agonist ivuxolimab in advanced cancers. For the study at large: Ivuxolimab, an antibody acting as an agonist of OX40 (CD134), was used to treat patients. Six ivuxolimab dose levels, 0.01 to 10 mg/kg, were given intravenously every 2 weeks.

Trimming removed 5 bases from V and 5 bases from J, with 15 bases in between. Germline V CDR1 and CDR2: LNHDA, SQIVND (reference sequence). The CDR3 totals 15 residues. The assay was immunoSEQ multiplex PCR, and TCRdb's table has in-frame clones only and misses some. Of some 90,000 clones listed, roughly 89% were seen once; the top ten hold about 0.89%. The sample consisted of CD4+ or CD8+ T cells sorted from blood, taken in a trial of the OX40 agonist ivuxolimab. The chain joins TRBV19 to TRBJ1-4; D is undetermined. The receptor was derived from an adult with an advanced solid tumor such as melanoma, head and neck, liver or kidney cancer. The CDR3 DNA is TGTGCCAGTAGTCCAGGAGAGGGCCTAAATGAAAAACTGTTTTTT. Protein product: CASSPGEGLNEKLFF. The full variable domain, rest sourced from reference TRBV19 and TRBJ1-4, is DGGITQSPKYLFRKEGQNVTLSCEQNLNHDAMYWYRQDPGQGLRLIYYSQIVNDFQKGDIAEGYSVSREKKESFPLTVTSAQKNPTAFYLCASSPGEGLNEKLFFGSGTQLSVL.